This T cell receptor (beta chain) stems from a study of shared clonotypes between healthy human individuals. Comment on this clone: What it recognizes is unknown.

Study observations and caveats: Among the subsets, naive ones generally showed larger estimated richness than memory ones.

The CDR3 length is 14 residues. The J segment lost 3 bases and the V segment lost 4 bases, leaving 6 bases of the junction unmatched. Germline loops: CDR1 SGHNT, CDR2 YYREEE (reference sequence). The method was immunoSEQ multiplex PCR; TCRdb's version includes in-frame clones alone and lacks a portion of them. This table holds around 2.5 million clones, approximately 94% found once. The sequencing input was naive CD4+ T cells from PBMCs. The sample's subset: CD45RA+ positively selected. The clonotype originates from a man younger than 35 in good health. Some clones in this sample may be carry-over from other donors' samples. The chain is built from TRBV5-4 and TRBJ1-2; 7 nucleotides line up with TRBD1. The CDR3 nucleotides read TGTGCCAGCAGCCTCGGGACAGAGGACTATGGCTACACCTTC. Translation: CASSLGTEDYGYTF.